One T cell receptor beta chain is described in this entry. The junction departs from the called germline gene at one end, perhaps through a read error. This record comes from a study of kidney transplant recipient with SARS-CoV-2 infection. TCRdb itself ran the reads through MiXCR, one entry per CDR3 protein. The sample shows 200,000 to 300,000 distinct CDR3 sequences, under 35% of them seen only once. Germline V gene sequence: CDR1 PRHDT, CDR2 FYEKMQ (reference sequence). This CDR3 region has 15 residues. Sequenced here: a blood sample, sampled at baseline and between days 110 and 120 from a kidney transplant recipient. The origin of this receptor is a male patient aged 30 to 40 who had COVID-19 and was a kidney transplant recipient. Some T cells could come from the graft donor. J is TRBJ2-4 and V is TRBV13, with 10 bases matching TRBD1. CDR3 nucleotides: TGTGCCCGCAGCTCCCGGGGGACAGGGGCTGGCGATCAGTACTTC. Its translation: CARSSRGTGAGDQYF.